This TCR beta chain was observed in a study of blood T cells in healthy people across ages (dated by TCRdb to between 2014 and 2017). Study-wide context: In model experiments, template switching captured about one uniquely barcoded TCR beta cDNA molecule for every two T cells. Four age groups were formed from the donors: young (average 16 years), middle-aged (approximately 42), aged (roughly 56) and long-lived (82). The study analyzed two additional independent replicas of 1 million unique cDNA reads from the same blood draw for two donors, one aged 18 to 30 and one aged 80 or older. Using deep sequencing normalized with unique cDNA molecular identifiers, the study measured how TCR beta repertoire diversity changes with age.

The paper as a whole reports these results and caveats: There was a strong correlation between observed TCR beta diversity and the percentage of naive T cells measured by flow cytometry. Because the CMV infection status of the donors was unknown, age-related changes in expanded clonotypes may potentially have been confounded. Estimates of total diversity from one million sequenced T cells were regarded as lower bounds and underestimates. Conclusive comparison of naive and antigen-experienced compartments was prevented by the profiling of bulk unsorted PBMCs. Compared with the aged group, the long-lived group had more naive CD4+ T cells, fewer expanded clones and increased TCR diversity, suggesting age selection. As age increased, observed TCR beta diversity per million T cells dropped in a roughly linear way, and a significant reduction was already evident by age 40.

This clonotype was recorded a few times. Its antigen is not yet known. It has no much larger one-base neighbor in the sample; base qualities were not kept. The 39 donors, aged about 6 to 100 years, were systemically healthy Caucasian individuals from Russia. Each donor gave 8 to 10 milliliters of peripheral blood, drawn into EDTA-treated Vacutainer tubes. PBMCs were isolated by Ficoll-Paque density-gradient centrifugation, with at least 7 million obtained per sample. Trizol reagent was used to extract total RNA from PBMCs, with at least 6 micrograms per sample. For every donor, flow cytometry on a PBMC aliquot measured the percentage of naive CD45RAhigh/CD27high T cells. There are 16 amino acids in the CDR3, from cysteine to phenylalanine inclusive. Only the CDR3 region is kept as DNA, spanning 48 bases read in frame from base 1. Library generation was performed with 5' RACE. TCRdb records Illumina HiSeq 2500 as the sequencer. A second 7 to 11 cycle PCR used a sample-barcoded 5' primer and a J-beta primer mix. A unique molecular identifier was introduced onto each TCR beta cDNA molecule by a template-switch 5' adaptor carrying 12 random nucleotides. Each sample yielded at least 2.5 million CDR3-containing paired-end reads. The Mint cDNA synthesis kit, primed by a TRBC-specific oligonucleotide, was used to synthesize first-strand cDNA from all RNA. All cDNA was treated with uracil-DNA glycosylase and then went through a first 18-cycle PCR with the universal primers M1SS and BC2_uni_R. Turning to the authors' computational methods: For normalization, 1 million high-quality reads were randomly selected from each sample, with every read carrying a distinct molecular identifier. Reads sharing molecular identifiers were discarded rather than binned into consensus sequences. MiTCR, with a Q25 quality threshold and the strictest error-elimination algorithm, was used for CDR3 identification, clonotype clustering and error correction. A nonparametric unseen species model with Euler transformation was used to estimate lower-bound total TCR beta diversity. The public reads were reprocessed in TCRdb via fastp at Q25 and MiXCR, keeping in-frame beta chains. One record per CDR3 amino acid sequence lists the most common genes and DNA. It is TCRdb's table, rather than the study itself, that gives the V and J calls and clone size. The table for this sample lists about 500,000 distinct CDR3 sequences; more than 20% of them were counted only once. Of the sample, approximately 10% falls within the top ten clones.

Another study also made use of these data, one on T cells of mothers and their children. The second study's paper adds: Nine systemically healthy Caucasian individuals, comprising three mothers and their six children, were included as donors. cDNA synthesis consumed the entire amount of extracted RNA, loaded at 1.5 ug RNA in each 15 ul reaction. In the second PCR, the M1S primer introduced both the sample barcodes and 2-4 random nucleotides. Over 9.5 million TCR beta CDR3 reads came from each mother, compared with 3.3 million or so reads from each child. Thymic selection shapes the output of TCR recombination in a similar way in related and unrelated pairs, and inherited differences have a minor effect. Normalized repertoire overlap in related mother-child pairs was always slightly higher than in unrelated mother-child pairs, but the difference was never significant. No persistent microchimeric T cell clones were detected, at a sensitivity of roughly 93 clones per million clonotypes. In the study, deep NGS was used to compare the TCR beta repertoires of mothers and children, and features distinguishing related mother-child pairs from unrelated individuals were sought. On average, the children were roughly 10 +/- 4 years old, while the mothers were about 38 +/- 4 years old. After adapter ligation with NEBNext reagents, the libraries were sequenced on Illumina HiSeq 2000 with 100+100 nt paired-end reads. To prevent cross-contamination, the mother and child libraries were prepared a month apart and were sequenced in separate runs. For each donor, somewhere between about 450,000 and 2,000,000 distinct TCR beta clonotypes were identified. Naive TCR beta clonotypes were estimated from low-frequency clonotypes matched to each donor's FACS-determined naive share, without sorting.

The TCR sequence derives from a boy aged 5 to 17 in good health. The V gene is TRBV21-1 and the J gene is TRBJ2-4. TRBV21-1 is annotated as a pseudogene. The sample comprised blood. The bases are TGTGCCAGCAGCACAACTAATGAACTAGCCAAAAACATTCAGTACTTC. It translates as CASSTTNELAKNIQYF.